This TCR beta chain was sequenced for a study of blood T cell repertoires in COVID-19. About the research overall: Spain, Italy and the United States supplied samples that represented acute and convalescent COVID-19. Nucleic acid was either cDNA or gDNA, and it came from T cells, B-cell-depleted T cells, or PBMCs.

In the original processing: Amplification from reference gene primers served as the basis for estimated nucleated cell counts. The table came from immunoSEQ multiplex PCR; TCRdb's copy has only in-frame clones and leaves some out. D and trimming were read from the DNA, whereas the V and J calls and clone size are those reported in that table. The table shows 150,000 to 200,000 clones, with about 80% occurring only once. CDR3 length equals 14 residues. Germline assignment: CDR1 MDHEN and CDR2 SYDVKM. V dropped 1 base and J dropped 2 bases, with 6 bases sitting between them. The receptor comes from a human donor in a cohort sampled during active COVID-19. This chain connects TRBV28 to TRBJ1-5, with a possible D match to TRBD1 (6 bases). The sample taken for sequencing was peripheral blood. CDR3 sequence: CASSLYRGNQPQHF. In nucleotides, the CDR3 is TGTGCCAGCAGTTTATACAGGGGCAATCAGCCCCAGCATTTT. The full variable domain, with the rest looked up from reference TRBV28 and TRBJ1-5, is DVKVTQSSRYLVKRTGEKVFLECVQDMDHENMFWYRQDPGLGLRLIYFSYDVKMKEKGDIPEGYSVSREKKERFSLILESASTNQTSMYLCASSLYRGNQPQHFGDGTRLSIL.